This T cell receptor (beta chain) was observed in a study of blood T cell repertoires in COVID-19. Germline loops: CDR1 ENHRY, CDR2 SYGVKD. The CDR3 has 12 residues. Between the trimmed V and J ends, which lost 2 bases and 10 bases, there was a span of 10 bases. The assay was immunoSEQ multiplex PCR, and TCRdb's table has in-frame clones only and misses some. The repertoire has roughly 310,000 clones, approximately 90% of them found once; the top ten carry approximately 8.8%. Sample: PBMCs or T cells enriched from blood (not recorded which). The V call is TRBV10-3, the J call TRBJ2-3; weak D call: TRBD2 (6 bases). This TCR came from a woman aged 40 to 50 who had recovered from COVID-19. CDR3 DNA sequence: TGTGCCATCAGTGAGGATGGGACTCCGCAGTATTTT. Translation gives CAISEDGTPQYF.